This is a list of T cell receptor beta chains from one sample in a study of tumor and adjacent non-tumor tissue in lung cancer. TCRdb re-called the multiplex PCR reads with MiXCR, one entry per CDR3 protein. The repertoire includes approximately 120,000 distinct CDR3 sequences, 66% of them detected once, and 9.5% to 15% sits in the top ten. Sequencing was done on a sample of lung tumor tissue. All receptors come from a young man with non-small cell lung cancer. Both conserved end residues are part of each CDR3. A D gene is named only where the DNA matches it firmly. Rows may omit the clone size; those that give it use once, few, many or a size class.

>NA|TRBD2|TRBV5-6|TRBJ2-2
CASSFLRGVDTGELFF
TGTGCCAGCAGCTTCTTACGGGGGGTAGACACCGGGGAGCTGTTTTTT
>few|NA|TRBV12-3/TRBV12-4|TRBJ1-5
CASTSREGQPQHF
TGTGCCAGCACCTCTCGTGAGGGTCAGCCCCAGCATTTT
>few|NA|TRBV9|TRBJ2-5
CASSVGGAQETQYF
TGTGCCAGCAGCGTCGGGGGAGCCCAAGAGACCCAGTACTTC
>NA|TRBD2|TRBV11-3|TRBJ2-5
CASSIETGGQETQYF
TGTGCCAGTAGCATAGAAACGGGAGGGCAAGAGACCCAGTACTTC
>many|NA|TRBV29-1|TRBJ1-1
CSALEQGLGAEAFF
TGCAGCGCCCTGGAACAGGGACTCGGGGCTGAAGCTTTCTTT
>once|TRBD2|TRBV29-1|TRBJ2-1
CSVEGSLAGLREQFF
TGCAGCGTTGAGGGTAGCTTAGCGGGATTACGAGAGCAGTTCTTC
>NA|NA|TRBV5-6|TRBJ1-3
CASSQDISGNTIYF
TGTGCCAGCAGCCAGGACATCTCCGGAAACACCATATATTTT
>few|NA|TRBV20-1|TRBJ1-6
CSARDICNSPLHF
TGCAGTGCTAGGGACATTTGTAATTCACCCCTCCACTTT
>NA|TRBD2|TRBV7-9|TRBJ2-3
CASSLTVGLVNTQYF
TGTGCCAGCAGCTTAACAGTAGGACTAGTCAATACGCAGTATTTT
>many|NA|TRBV12-3/TRBV12-4|TRBJ1-4
CASRANWEKLFF
TGTGCCAGCAGAGCTAATTGGGAAAAACTGTTTTTT
>many|NA|TRBV20-1|TRBJ1-4
CSARPPGSTNEKLFF
TGCAGTGCTAGACCCCCCGGGTCAACTAATGAAAAACTGTTTTTT
>NA|TRBD2|TRBV20-1|TRBJ2-7
CSAGSPSGGSYEQYF
TGTAGTGCTGGATCGCCTAGCGGGGGATCCTACGAGCAGTACTTC
>NA|NA|TRBV20-1|TRBJ2-5
CSTDQPRETQYF
TGCAGTACAGACCAGCCACGGGAGACCCAGTACTTC
>once|NA|TRBV11-2|TRBJ2-1
CASSSSRLGYNEQFF
TGTGCCAGTAGCTCGTCTCGGTTGGGGTACAATGAGCAGTTCTTC
>few|TRBD1|TRBV12-3/TRBV12-4|TRBJ1-5
CASSEGARGHYQPQHF
TGTGCCAGCAGTGAGGGGGCCAGGGGGCATTATCAGCCCCAGCATTTT
>NA|NA|TRBV4-3|TRBJ2-1
CASSQDYRDNEQYF
TGCGCCAGCAGCCAGGATTACAGGGACAATGAGCAGTACTTT
>NA|NA|TRBV4-1|TRBJ1-3
CASSQASGEVGNTIYF
TGCGCCAGCAGCCAAGCAAGTGGGGAGGTTGGAAACACCATTTACTTC
>NA|NA|TRBV20-1|TRBJ1-5
CIARGGGGPQHF
TGCATTGCTAGGGGAGGGGGGGGGCCCCAGCATTTT
>NA|NA|TRBV13|TRBJ2-7
CASSFYGLKDFSYEQYF
TGTGCCAGCAGCTTCTATGGATTAAAGGACTTCTCCTACGAGCAATACTTC
>NA|NA|TRBV11-2|TRBJ2-3
CPSSLGDDRPGRADTQYF
TGTCCCAGCAGCCTGGGAGATGATCGGCCCGGGAGAGCAGATACGCAGTATTTT
>NA|TRBD1|TRBV12-3/TRBV12-4|TRBJ2-3
CASSRGTGKQPQYF
TGTGCCAGCAGCCGGGGGACAGGGAAACAACCCCAGTATTTT
>NA|NA|TRBV20-1|TRBJ2-3
CSAGGPLSTDTQYF
TGCAGTGCGGGGGGGCCCCTAAGCACAGATACGCAGTATTTT
>NA|NA|TRBV9|TRBJ2-1
CASNVGGCSYNEQFF
TGTGCCAGCAACGTAGGCGGGTGCTCCTACAATGAGCAGTTCTTC
>NA|TRBD1|TRBV6-1|TRBJ2-1
CANKDRVWDNEQFF
TGTGCCAACAAGGACAGGGTCTGGGACAATGAGCAGTTCTTC
>once|NA|TRBV6-1|TRBJ1-1
CASGEGGTNTEAFF
TGTGCCAGCGGTGAAGGCGGAACTAACACTGAGGCTTTCTTT
>once|TRBD2|TRBV20-1|TRBJ2-3
CCARTSGGSDTHYF
TGCTGTGCGCGGACTAGCGGGGGATCAGATACGCACTATTTT
>NA|NA|TRBV11-1|TRBJ2-1
CASTWLGTCYNEQFF
TGTGCCAGCACCTGGCTAGGGACATGCTACAATGAGCAGTTCTTC
>NA|TRBD1|TRBV11-3|TRBJ2-2
CASSTRTGKGELSF
TGTGCCAGCAGCACTCGGACAGGGAAGGGGGAGCTGTCTTTT
>few|NA|TRBV5-1|TRBJ2-2
CASSLESEIGELFF
TGCGCCAGCAGCTTGGAGTCAGAGATCGGGGAGCTGTTTTTT